This T cell receptor (beta chain) stems from a study of cytomegalovirus exposure and HLA in healthy donors. CDR1 and CDR2 (germline): SQVTM, ANQGSEA. With 2 bases clipped from V and 4 bases from J, the junction kept 6 bases outside the gene matches. The CDR3 contains 15 residues. Clones were read by immunoSEQ multiplex PCR, and TCRdb kept only the in-frame ones, dropping some. The sample yields about 76,000 clones, over 85% seen once. For this clone: Its antigen is currently unknown.

Broader study findings: Usually a TCR sequence was rare, but some public TCRs were found in many donors. TCR clusters originating in the first cohort tended to co-occur in the approximately 120 validation repertoires, according to a later analysis. Specificity for CMV antigens was confirmed in vitro for a few of the CMV-associated chains.

The donors were part of the validation cohort, which consisted of under 150 subjects and was separate from the first cohort of several hundred subjects. Sequenced input: PBMCs. This TCR came from a man between 18 and 35 years old in good health and CMV-seropositive. This chain connects TRBV29-1 to TRBJ1-2; TRBD1 matches 11 bases. DNA for the CDR3: TGCAGCGTTGAAATAGGACAGGGGGCGGGCTATGGCTACACCTTC. Translating gives CSVEIGQGAGYGYTF. The whole variable domain, filled in from reference TRBV29-1 and TRBJ1-2, reads SAVISQKPSRDICQRGTSLTIQCQVDSQVTMMFWYRQQPGQSLTLIATANQGSEATYESGFVIDKFPISRPNLTFSTLTVSNMSPEDSSIYLCSVEIGQGAGYGYTFGSGTRLTVV.